The 16 T cell receptor beta chains below were found in one sample sequenced in a study of T-cell reconstitution after alpha-beta-depleted transplantation in children. Unique molecular identifiers were incorporated when the TCRbeta library was constructed. TCRdb re-called the PCR reads with MiXCR, one entry per CDR3 protein. Found here are 150,000 to 200,000 distinct CDR3 sequences, approximately 6% of them singletons; the top ten hold 4.5%. Material: PBMCs, obtained before TCRalphabeta/CD19-depleted stem cell transplant. The receptors shown here come from a girl under three years old with combined immunodeficiency, due to receive a stem cell transplant.

The genes are TRBV7-9 and TRBJ2-5, with D possibly called TRBD1 or TRBD2 (7 bases each). The germline CDR1 and CDR2 sequences are SEHNR and FQNEAQ (reference sequence). The CDR3 has 16 amino acids. With 5 bases removed from V and 4 bases from J, the gap between germline ends came to 20 bases. The CDR3 reads CASSITTGRDGETQYF. The CDR3 nucleotides are TGTGCCAGCAGCATAACGACAGGGAGGGACGGAGAGACCCAGTACTTC.

This clonotype was recorded many times. The chain combines TRBV28 with TRBJ2-7, with 11 positions matching TRBD1. This CDR3 contains 12 residues. Germline V CDR1 and CDR2: MDHEN, SYDVKM. The V and J ends lost 5 bases and 7 bases, in that order; junction bases with no gene match: 1. The CDR3 nucleotides read TGTGCCAGCAGTGGGACAGGGGGGGAGCAGTACTTC. Translation gives CASSGTGGEQYF.

This clonotype was found many times. The V gene is TRBV7-8, the J gene TRBJ2-3, with 7 positions matching TRBD2. V shed 4 bases, J shed 4 bases, and the junction held 8 bases outside the gene matches. CDR3 length: 15 amino acids. Germline V gives CDR1 SGHVS, CDR2 FQNEAQ. The CDR3 sequence is CASSSQAGSSDTQYF. The CDR3 DNA follows: TGTGCCAGCAGCTCCCAAGCGGGGTCATCAGATACGCAGTATTTT. Full variable domain (outside the CDR3, taken from reference TRBV7-8 and TRBJ2-3): GAGVSQSPRYKVAKRGQDVALRCDPISGHVSLFWYQQALGQGPEFLTYFQNEAQLDKSGLPSDRFFAERPEGSVSTLKIQRTQQEDSAVYLCASSSQAGSSDTQYFGPGTRLTVL.

At least ten counts were recorded for this clonotype. This sequence joins TRBV12-3 or TRBV12-4 and TRBJ2-7, with D hard to call. V lost 3 bases, J lost 3 bases, and 12 bases lay in between. There are 14 residues in the CDR3. CDR3 in DNA: TGTGCCAGCAGTTTGGTGGTAGGATACTACGAGCAGTACTTC. It yields the protein CASSLVVGYYEQYF.

In this sample, this clonotype turned up many times. The CDR3 loop reads CATSREIQGKATYEQYF. The CDR3 region has the DNA TGTGCCACCAGCAGGGAGATTCAGGGGAAAGCGACGTACGAGCAGTACTTC. The chain recombines TRBV15 with TRBJ2-7; D possibly corresponds to TRBD1 (6 bases). Between the trimmed V and J ends, which lost 3 bases and 4 bases, there was a span of 22 bases. Germline-derived CDR1 and CDR2 are LNHNV and YYDKDF (reference sequence). CDR3 length: 17 residues.

Ten or more counts support this clonotype. The genes are TRBV14 and TRBJ2-7, with D perhaps assigned TRBD1 or TRBD2 (6 bases each). Trimming removed 4 bases from V and 7 bases from J, with 26 bases in between. Per germline, CDR1 SGHDN and CDR2 FVKESK. The CDR3 loop spans 17 amino acids. CDR3 residues: CASSPNGGQGPTWEQYF. The CDR3 coding sequence is TGTGCCAGCAGCCCGAACGGGGGCCAAGGCCCTACGTGGGAGCAGTACTTC.

In its sample, this clonotype was seen many times. The V call is TRBV30, the J call TRBJ2-3; 8 bases match TRBD2. The CDR3 covers 16 residues. Germline-derived CDR1 and CDR2 are GTSNPN and SVGIG (reference sequence). Trimming removed 4 bases from V and 4 bases from J; junction bases left unmatched: 13. CDR3 in amino acids: CAWTPPGGAHADTQYF. The CDR3 nucleotides read TGTGCCTGGACACCTCCGGGGGGGGCCCACGCAGATACGCAGTATTTT.

About this clonotype itself: A much larger clone differs from this one at a single base, so this may be a read error. The J gene is TRBJ1-4, the V gene TRBV4-1; TRBD1 matches 8 bases. Germline V CDR1 and CDR2: MGHRA, YSYEKL. The CDR3 has 15 amino acids. The CDR3 sequence: CAISPLDRDGEKLFF. CDR3 sequence (DNA): TGCGCCATCAGCCCGCTGGACAGGGACGGCGAAAAACTGTTTTTT.

Comment on this clonotype: A read error may account for a junction end that differs from germline. The chain carries TRBV7-3 and TRBJ1-1, with TRBD1 as a possible D gene (5 bases). Germline V gene lookup returns CDR1 SGHTA and CDR2 FQGTGA. CDR3 length equals 13 residues. CDR3 loop: CAISSTGNTEAFF. The CDR3 DNA reads TGTGCCATCAGCTCTACAGGGAACACTGAAGCTTTCTTT.

This clonotype was counted a few times. The J gene is TRBJ1-1, the V gene TRBV18, with a weak D call TRBD1 (5 bases). V was pared by 4 bases and J by 7 bases, with 13 bases between. The CDR3 runs 13 residues. Looked up from germline, CDR1 is KGHSH and CDR2 is LQKENI. The CDR3 is CASSLDYQGEAFF. For the CDR3, the DNA is TGTGCCAGCTCACTAGATTACCAGGGTGAAGCTTTCTTT.

This clonotype was counted many times. J is TRBJ1-2 and V is TRBV29-1; D perhaps matches TRBD1 (5 bases). From germline, CDR1 is SQVTM and CDR2 ANQGSEA. The length of the CDR3 is 14 residues. The V and J ends lost 4 bases and 8 bases respectively, with 20 bases between them. The CDR3 protein is CSVVGRWGLGGYTF. CDR3 bases: TGCAGCGTTGTGGGGAGGTGGGGCTTAGGGGGCTACACCTTC.

This clonotype was detected ten times or more. This chain links TRBV7-6 with TRBJ2-3, with D maybe TRBD1 (5 bases). The V end lost 0 bases, the J end lost 1 base, and 11 bases lay between the germline ends. The CDR3 consists of 16 residues. CDR1 and CDR2 (germline): SGHVS, FNYEAQ. The CDR3 DNA follows: TGTGCCAGCAGCTTAGCAGGGGCCCTTGGCACAGATACGCAGTATTTT. Its translation: CASSLAGALGTDTQYF.

This clonotype was detected ten times or more. This sequence joins TRBV5-6 and TRBJ2-3; D gene uncertain. Trimming left V 0 bases short and J 2 bases short, with 4 bases between. CDR3 length: 13 residues. Germline CDR1 is SGHDT and CDR2 is YYEEEE. The CDR3 here is CASSLAITDTQYF. The CDR3 DNA reads as TGTGCCAGCAGCTTGGCAATCACAGATACGCAGTATTTT.

This clonotype was seen many times. The genes are TRBV12-3 or TRBV12-4 and TRBJ2-7; 8 positions match TRBD1. The CDR3 runs to 16 residues. V dropped 5 bases and J dropped 2; count of bases not matched to a gene: 11. The CDR3 DNA sequence: TGTGCCAGCAGTGACACGGGGACAGGAATCACCTACGAGCAGTACTTC. Translation gives CASSDTGTGITYEQYF.

This clonotype was recorded at least ten times. The chain is built from TRBV7-6 and TRBJ2-1; no clear D gene. The CDR3 contains 13 residues. Trimming took off 1 base at V and 6 bases at J, with 7 bases between the two ends. Per germline, CDR1 SGHVS and CDR2 FNYEAQ. CDR3 in amino acids: CASSLEPANEQFF. For the CDR3, the DNA is TGTGCCAGCAGCTTAGAACCAGCCAATGAGCAGTTCTTC. Drawing the rest from reference TRBV7-6 and TRBJ2-1, the complete variable domain is GAGVSQSPRYKVTKRGQDVALRCDPISGHVSLYWYRQALGQGPEFLTYFNYEAQQDKSGLPNDRFSAERPEGSISTLTIQRTEQRDSAMYRCASSLEPANEQFFGPGTRLTVL.

This clonotype appeared many times. The genes are TRBV20-1 and TRBJ1-4; TRBD1 agrees at 9 bases. V dropped 0 bases and J dropped 7; count of bases not matched to a gene: 6. From germline, CDR1 is DFQATT and CDR2 SNEGSKA (reference sequence). The CDR3 is made up of 15 amino acids. The CDR3 loop reads CSARDLDRGGEKLFF. CDR3 nucleotides: TGCAGTGCTAGAGATCTTGACAGGGGGGGTGAAAAACTGTTTTTT.